This TCR beta chain is drawn from a study of T cell changes during pregnancy in multiple sclerosis. The sample holds one count of this clone. The table came from immunoSEQ multiplex PCR; TCRdb's copy has only in-frame clones and leaves some out. Among about 77,000 clones listed, under 95% were seen once. Sequencing was performed on peripheral blood, taken after pregnancy. This TCR was sampled from a female donor in good health, enrolled as a control in a pregnancy study.

The CDR3 protein is CASSPWTGVEQYF. CDR3 nucleotides: TGTGCCAGTAGTCCCTGGACAGGGGTTGAGCAGTACTTC. This chain uses TRBV19 with TRBJ2-7, with 9 nucleotides matching TRBD1. V lost 5 bases and J lost 7; bases outside the gene matches: 6. Per germline, CDR1 LNHDA and CDR2 SQIVND (reference sequence). The CDR3 totals 13 residues.